Sequencing of this T cell receptor beta chain was carried out in a study of cytomegalovirus exposure and HLA in healthy donors. As for the study in general: Within the Caucasian-associated ancestry cluster were 81% of the approximately 400 genotyped donors. Study-wide findings and caveats: A later examination showed that TCR association rates differed by HLA locus, with DRB1 most and HLA-C fewest. For most TCR beta V segments, an earlier analysis put the productive rate at about 87% or about 30% of the time.

Germline V gene lookup returns CDR1 MNHEY and CDR2 SVGAGI. The CDR3 covers 15 residues. V gave up 3 bases and J gave up 4 bases, with 13 bases separating them. With regard to this clone: Antigen: not known.

PCR primers comprised 60 Vbeta and 13 Jbeta primers. The data were produced by immunoSEQ multiplex PCR, yet TCRdb's version contains in-frame clones alone and is incomplete. This sample has approximately 220,000 clones; approximately 83% occur once, and the top ten carry 0.71%. The sequence was collected from a boy younger than 10 in good health and CMV-seronegative. The gene calls are TRBV6-5 and TRBJ2-1; D is perhaps TRBD2 (6 bases). Material: PBMCs. CDR3 sequence: CASSYSSGVYNEQFF. DNA of the CDR3: TGTGCCAGCAGTTATTCTTCGGGGGTTTACAATGAGCAGTTCTTC.